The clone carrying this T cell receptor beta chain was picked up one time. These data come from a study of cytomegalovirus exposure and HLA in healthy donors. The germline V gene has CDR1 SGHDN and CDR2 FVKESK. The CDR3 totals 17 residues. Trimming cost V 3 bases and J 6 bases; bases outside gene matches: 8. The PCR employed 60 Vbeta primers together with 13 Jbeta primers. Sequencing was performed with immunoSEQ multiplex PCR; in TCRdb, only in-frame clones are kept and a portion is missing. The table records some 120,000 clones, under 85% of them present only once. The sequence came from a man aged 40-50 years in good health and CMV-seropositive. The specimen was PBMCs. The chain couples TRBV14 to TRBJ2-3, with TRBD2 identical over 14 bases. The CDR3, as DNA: TGTGCCAGCAGCCACGGGACTAGCGGGGGTTCTGCGGATACGCAGTATTTT. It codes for CASSHGTSGGSADTQYF.